Here is one TCR beta chain with its context. The entry originates in a study of shared clonotypes between healthy human individuals. The repertoire was sequenced with immunoSEQ multiplex PCR; TCRdb's copy has only in-frame clones and lacks some. This sample has approximately 98,000 clones; around 68% occur once, and the top ten carry roughly 22%. CDR3 length: 16 residues. Germline CDR1 reads MNHEY; CDR2 reads SMNVEV (reference sequence). With 2 bases clipped from V and 6 bases from J, the junction kept 3 bases outside the gene matches. This TCR came from a woman aged 25 to 39 in good health. Sequencing was carried out using memory CD8+ T cells sorted from blood. Stated subset: CD45RO+ cells pooled with CCR7-negative TemRA cells. This chain uses TRBV27 with TRBJ2-3; 15 bases map to TRBD2. The CDR3 bases are TGTGCCAGCAGTTTAGGGACTAGCGGGAGGTCCGATACGCAGTATTTT. Its translation is CASSLGTSGRSDTQYF.